The entry that follows covers one T cell receptor beta chain sequence. A read error may explain this, as a much larger clone is one base away. BIOMED2 TRB-A/B primer pools were used in multiplex TRB PCR. MiXCR was run by TCRdb on the multiplex PCR reads, yielding one entry per CDR3 protein. The top ten hold about 15% of the sample, which has around 19,000 distinct CDR3 sequences, roughly 36% seen once. The CDR3 is 11 amino acids. In germline, CDR1 is SQVTM, CDR2 ANQGSEA. The source of the sample is a study of T and B cells in COVID-19 patients. From blood, about 240-550 ng of genomic DNA served as TRB template.

Sequenced material: blood. V usage is TRBV29-1 and J usage is TRBJ2-5; D call uncertain. This clonotype was obtained from a human donor with active COVID-19. The CDR3 loop is CSVEIQETQCF. The CDR3 nucleotides read TGCAGCGTTGAGATACAAGAGACCCAGTGCTTC.